The 10 T cell receptor beta chains in this list originate from one sample, sequenced in a study of blood T cells in healthy people across ages. A second PCR, run for roughly 7 to 12 cycles, used a sample-barcoded 5' primer plus a J-beta primer mix. TCRdb re-derived calls from the 5' RACE reads in MiXCR, one entry per CDR3 protein. The table lists 1.5 million to 2 million distinct CDR3 sequences, 28% of them singletons. Sequenced: blood. These receptors all stem from a young woman in good health.

CDR3: CASRKTGGSNQPQHF. The DNA for the CDR3 is TGTGCCAGCAGGAAGACAGGGGGGAGCAATCAGCCCCAGCATTTT. This chain connects TRBV12-3 or TRBV12-4 to TRBJ1-5, with TRBD1 matching 9 bases. Trimming removed 6 bases from V and 1 base from J; junction bases left unmatched: 4. CDR3 size: 15 residues.

This clonotype was found once. The chain has TRBV20-1 and TRBJ2-4; 8 bases map to TRBD1. Matching the DNA end better, TRBJ2-7 makes the J call doubtful. The CDR3 extends over 14 amino acids. Germline CDR1 reads DFQATT; CDR2 reads SNEGSKA (reference sequence). CDR3 sequence reads: CSVTGTGLHYEQYF. As DNA, the CDR3 is TGCAGTGTAACCGGGACAGGCCTACACTACGAGCAGTACTTC.

This clonotype was seen a few times. The chain carries TRBV5-1 and TRBJ1-4, with no clear D. V was shortened by 0 bases and J by 7 bases, with 4 bases between the two germline ends. This CDR3 is 12 amino acids long. Germline loops: CDR1 SGHRS, CDR2 YFSETQ. The CDR3 DNA sequence: TGCGCCAGCAGCTTGGAGTCTGAAAAACTGTTTTTT. Residues: CASSLESEKLFF.

The chain combines TRBV6-6 with TRBJ2-7; 10 nucleotides align to TRBD2. Germline CDR1 reads MNHNY; CDR2 reads SVGAGI (reference sequence). This CDR3 comprises 15 residues. With V trimmed by 8 bases and J by 0 bases, 7 bases remained unmatched. This CDR3 reads CASGNRLAGSYEQYF. The DNA of the CDR3 is TGTGCCAGCGGGAATCGACTAGCGGGCTCCTACGAGCAGTACTTC.

Notes on this clonotype: This may be a read error: a much more frequent sequence differs by one nucleotide. The chain couples TRBV7-2 to TRBJ2-7, with D uncertain. The CDR3 length is 11 residues. Trimming removed 2 bases from V and 5 bases from J, with 4 bases in between. The germline gives CDR1 SGHTA, CDR2 FQGNSA. CDR3 coding DNA: TGTACCAGCAGCTTAATGGACGAGCAGTACTTC. As protein: CTSSLMDEQYF.

This clonotype was seen a handful of times. V and J are TRBV18 and TRBJ2-7; 8 bases are shared with TRBD1. The length of the CDR3 is 14 residues. Trimming at V came to 3 bases and at J to 2 bases, leaving 3 bases not matched to a gene. Germline CDR1 and CDR2: KGHSH and LQKENI. CDR3 amino acids: CASSPEDRAYEQYF. The CDR3 nucleotides are TGTGCCAGCTCACCGGAGGACAGGGCCTACGAGCAGTACTTC.

This clonotype was recorded a few times. The genes are TRBV6-2 or TRBV6-3 and TRBJ2-7, with D uncertain. The CDR3 is made up of 15 amino acids. The ends were cut back, 4 bases at V and 0 bases at J, with 13 bases in the middle. Germline V gives CDR1 MNHEY, CDR2 SVGEGT. The CDR3 loop is CASSFARRDSYEQYF. In DNA, the CDR3 is TGTGCCAGCAGTTTTGCAAGACGAGACTCCTACGAGCAGTACTTC.

This clonotype was seen only once. The chain links TRBV4-3 to TRBJ2-2; D is undetermined. The V end lost 2 bases, the J end lost 6 bases, and 16 bases lay between the germline ends. CDR3 size: 16 residues. Germline-derived CDR1 and CDR2 are LGHNA and YSLEER. The CDR3 bases are TGCGCCAGCAGCCAACCGGACGGTTCCCTCCCCGGGGAGCTGTTTTTT. It translates to CASSQPDGSLPGELFF.

The rearrangement uses TRBV20-1 and TRBJ1-4; 7 bases agree with TRBD1. Germline V gene lookup returns CDR1 DFQATT and CDR2 SNEGSKA (reference sequence). This CDR3 spans 14 amino acids. Unmatched junction bases numbered 11, after V lost 5 bases and J lost 8 bases. CDR3 nucleotide sequence: TGCAGTGCTGTAAAGGGACAGCCAGGGGAAAAACTGTTTTTT. Translation gives CSAVKGQPGEKLFF.

This clonotype was seen a handful of times. The chain recombines TRBV29-1 with TRBJ1-2, with a tentative D call TRBD1 (6 bases). Germline lookup yields CDR1 SQVTM and CDR2 ANQGSEA. Between the trimmed V and J ends, which lost 8 bases and 4 bases, there was a span of 23 bases. The CDR3 loop spans 15 amino acids. CDR3 protein: CSSLDSGPGGYGYTF. In nucleotides, the CDR3 is TGCAGCTCCTTGGACAGTGGACCGGGGGGCTATGGCTACACCTTC.